The clone carrying this T cell receptor (beta chain) appeared once. Repertoires were generated with immunoSEQ multiplex PCR, while TCRdb's copy carries only in-frame clones and drops some. The table records around 60,000 clones, over 75% of them present only once. This entry is derived from a study of T cells in tumors after PD-1 blockade. Study context: Each patient got pembrolizumab 200 mg every 3 weeks or cemiplimab 350 mg every 2 weeks. A subset received ongoing vismodegib 150 mg daily alongside anti-PD-1 therapy. Blood samples averaged roughly 110,000 templates (range about 21,000-260,000) and 36,536 unique clonotypes.

This specimen was PBMCs, taken before anti-PD-1 treatment. This clonotype was obtained from a human donor with basal cell carcinoma.

The CDR3 DNA reads as TGTGCCTGGAGTGTCTGGACGCCGAACACCGGGGAGCTGTTTTTT. It encodes CAWSVWTPNTGELFF. The rearrangement joins TRBV30 to TRBJ2-2; no definite D call. The V and J ends lost 0 bases and 0 bases respectively, with 8 bases between them. The CDR3 is made up of 15 amino acids. Germline CDR1 GTSNPN, CDR2 SVGIG (reference sequence).